These T cell receptor beta chains were read from a single sample in a study of cytomegalovirus exposure and HLA in healthy donors. Data came from immunoSEQ multiplex PCR; TCRdb stores just in-frame clones and leaves some out. In the table there are about 80,000 clones, roughly 75% of which are singletons. The sample consisted of PBMCs. All receptors derive from a woman between 40 and 55 years old in good health and CMV-seronegative. The CDR3 runs from the conserved cysteine through the conserved F or W.

>TRBV7-2|TRBJ2-3
CASSFGAGGSGADTQYF
>TRBV19|TRBJ1-4
CASSTGFDEKLFF
>TRBV5-1|TRBJ2-7
CASSTVGTGRGEQYF
>TRBV5-4|TRBJ1-5
CASSLGGDQPQHF
>TRBV7-2|TRBJ1-1
CASSLGLAGEQAFF
>TRBV10-3|TRBJ1-2
CASRDSNIYGYTF
>TRBV19|TRBJ2-1
CASSMGLEQFF
>TRBV30|TRBJ1-1
CAWSVGVGGQAEAFF
>TRBV30|TRBJ1-1
CAWSVLGTVNTEAFF
>TRBV27|TRBJ1-5
CASRIQGASQPQHF
>TRBV29-1|TRBJ2-2
CSVLKQGAPGELFF
>TRBV5-1|TRBJ2-6
CASSRQPGQGATGANVLTF
>TRBV19|TRBJ2-1
CASSVPIRTSGYNEQFF
>TRBV15|TRBJ2-5
CATSTRRTPGQETQYF
>TRBV14|TRBJ1-1
CASASGVNTEAFF
>TRBV15|TRBJ2-7
CATSSRDSSYEQYF
>TRBV18|TRBJ2-7
CASSPGRGPSYEQYF
>TRBV28|TRBJ2-1
CASSGTGKGANNEQFF
>TRBV2|TRBJ1-1
CASSADSIQTTEAFF
>TRBV5-1|.
CASSLTGGSLYEQYF
>TRBV7-2|TRBJ1-2
CASSPMGQGGVYGYTF
>TRBV11-2|TRBJ2-7
CASSLVRDYGYEQYF
>TRBV7-2|TRBJ2-3
CASSLTKPSTDTQYF
>TRBV15|TRBJ1-5
CATSREYGQGSSPQHF
>TRBV5-4|TRBJ1-6
CASSLEDRLNSPLHF
>TRBV10-3|TRBJ2-4
CAISELERGLGKNIQYF
>TRBV15|TRBJ1-5
CATSRAQGGNQPQHF
>TRBV19|TRBJ2-5
CASSIESGSGAQYF
>TRBV5-8|TRBJ1-5
CASSLAVFHSSNQPQHF
>TRBV27|TRBJ1-4
CASSLTGPGEKLFF
>TRBV30|TRBJ2-7
CAWRPAGGGEQYF
>TRBV18|TRBJ2-3
CASSPRRQGADADTQYF
>TRBV5-4|TRBJ2-5
CASSYDTSAGETQYF
>TRBV6-1|TRBJ1-5
CASSAQGGSQPQHF
>TRBV5-1|TRBJ2-5
CASSNLNRQETQYF
>TRBV5-4|TRBJ1-2
CASSLAGGRAYGYTF
>TRBV27|TRBJ2-1
CASSFLAGVSNEQFF
>TRBV9|TRBJ2-6
CASSSQVSGANVLTF
>TRBV7-9|TRBJ2-7
CASSSGLAGIEQYF
>TRBV2|TRBJ1-5
CASSEQQAGNQPQHF
>TRBV6-1|TRBJ2-1
CASSREASEYNEQFF
>TRBV20-1|TRBJ1-1
CSAPQNTEAFF
>TRBV28|TRBJ2-2
CASSNGQELNTGELFF
>TRBV7-9|TRBJ2-7
CASSPRTGSYEQYF
>TRBV5-1|TRBJ1-1
CASSSGQGVAEAFF
>TRBV19|TRBJ2-7
CASSASTGGGSYEQYF
>TRBV18|TRBJ1-3
CASSPGTVGNTIYF
>TRBV5-1|TRBJ1-2
CASSFSPGQGFNYGYTF
>TRBV29-1|TRBJ2-5
CSVVGTSGGVQETQYF
>TRBV10-3|TRBJ2-3
CAISAGRGADTQYF
>TRBV29-1|TRBJ2-3
CSSRARGTQYF
>TRBV4-3|TRBJ2-1
CASSQDRVSYNEQFF
>TRBV6-1|TRBJ1-6
CASSIPTGGGSPLHF